The text below deals with one T cell receptor (beta chain). The antigen remains unidentified. The data are from a study of cytomegalovirus exposure and HLA in healthy donors. Study-wide background: The Caucasian-associated ancestry cluster held less than 85% of around 380 genotyped donors. General study points: The study labeled 150 or so TCR beta chains cytomegalovirus-associated. As confirmed in vitro, a few CMV-associated chains were specific for CMV antigens.

In the PCR, 60 Vbeta and 13 Jbeta primers were used. Methods used by the authors: In a later analysis, around 87 million unique TCR beta chains included roughly 11 million shared by two or more donors. Sequencing was performed with immunoSEQ multiplex PCR; in TCRdb, only in-frame clones are kept and a portion is missing. V and J calls and clone size come straight from that table; D and trimming were deduced from the DNA. This repertoire comprises 200,000 to 250,000 clones; its ten largest clones make up more than 0.75%. Sequenced material: PBMCs. The sequence derives from a woman in her twenties or thirties in good health and CMV-seropositive.

The CDR3 DNA reads as TGTGCCAGCAGTTTATGGAGTATTATTAATTCACCCCTCCACTTT. This translates into CASSLWSIINSPLHF. This rearrangement joins TRBV27 to TRBJ1-6; no clear D. The ends were cut back, 1 base at V and 6 bases at J, with 10 bases in the middle. The CDR3 extends over 15 amino acids. Germline loops: CDR1 MNHEY, CDR2 SMNVEV (reference sequence).